A selection of T cell receptor beta chains follows, all from one sample in a study of T cell responses to AZD1222 COVID-19 vaccine. The assay was immunoSEQ multiplex PCR, and TCRdb's table has in-frame clones only and misses some. The sample yields 90,000 to 130,000 clones, about 80% seen once. The starting material was peripheral blood, obtained on day 0 of AZD1222 vaccination. These receptors all come from an adult in good health. Both conserved end residues are part of each CDR3.

v_gene: TRBV12-3/TRBV12-4; j_gene: TRBJ2-5; len: 12; CDR3aa: CASSRGLETQYF
v_gene: TRBV29-1; j_gene: TRBJ2-1; len: 13; CDR3aa: CSPVLMEHSEQFF
v_gene: TRBV19; j_gene: TRBJ1-5; len: 16; CDR3aa: CASSIVGTGSNQPQHF
v_gene: TRBV6-1; j_gene: TRBJ1-1; len: 15; CDR3aa: CASSDVGRGDTEAFF
v_gene: TRBV19; j_gene: TRBJ1-4; len: 15; CDR3aa: CASSRWGATNEKLFF
v_gene: TRBV2; j_gene: TRBJ2-2; len: 16; CDR3aa: CASSPRQGGSSGELFF
v_gene: TRBV6-5; j_gene: TRBJ1-1; len: 15; CDR3aa: CASSPLEWGNTEAFF
v_gene: TRBV6-4; j_gene: TRBJ1-1; len: 17; CDR3aa: CASSDGQCQRMNTEAFF
v_gene: TRBV20-1; j_gene: TRBJ2-3; len: 11; CDR3aa: CSARWLDTQYF
v_gene: TRBV7-3; j_gene: TRBJ2-5; len: 15; CDR3aa: CASSLGTGGTETQYF
v_gene: TRBV18; j_gene: TRBJ2-7; len: 15; CDR3aa: CASSLLGQVNYEQYF
v_gene: TRBV28; j_gene: TRBJ1-2; len: 14; CDR3aa: CASSRPQGNYGYTF
v_gene: TRBV28; j_gene: TRBJ1-4; len: 13; CDR3aa: CASSRQGSEKLFF
v_gene: TRBV11-3; j_gene: TRBJ1-6; len: 13; CDR3aa: CASSWEYNSPLHF
v_gene: TRBV19; j_gene: TRBJ1-5; len: 13; CDR3aa: CASSPYRDQPQHF
v_gene: TRBV18; j_gene: TRBJ2-7; len: 12; CDR3aa: CASSPQSYEQYF
v_gene: TRBV7-2; j_gene: TRBJ1-1; len: 12; CDR3aa: CASSLEGVRAFF